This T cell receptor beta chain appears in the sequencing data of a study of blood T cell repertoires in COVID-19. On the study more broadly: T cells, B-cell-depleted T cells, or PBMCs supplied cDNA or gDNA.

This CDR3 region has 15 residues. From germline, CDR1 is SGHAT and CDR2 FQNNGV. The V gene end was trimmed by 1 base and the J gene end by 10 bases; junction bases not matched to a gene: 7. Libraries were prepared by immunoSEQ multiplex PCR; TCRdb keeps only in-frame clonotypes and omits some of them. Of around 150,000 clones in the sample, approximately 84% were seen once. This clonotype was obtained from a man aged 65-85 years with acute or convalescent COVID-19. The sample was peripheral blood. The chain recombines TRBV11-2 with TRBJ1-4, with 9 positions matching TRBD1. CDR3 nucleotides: TGTGCCAGCAGCTTAGGTCGGGACAGGGCCGGAAAACTGTTTTTT. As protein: CASSLGRDRAGKLFF.